Below are 15 T cell receptor beta chains sequenced from a single sample in a study of blood T cell repertoires in COVID-19. Data came from immunoSEQ multiplex PCR; TCRdb stores just in-frame clones and leaves some out. The table has 13,000 or so clones, around four fifths seen once; the top ten hold over 15%. The specimen sequenced was peripheral blood. These receptors were collected from a man aged 35 to 55 with active or convalescent COVID-19.

The gene calls are TRBV18 and TRBJ2-1; 15 positions agree with TRBD2. The germline gives CDR1 KGHSH, CDR2 LQKENI. Trimming removed 5 bases from V and 7 bases from J; junction bases left unmatched: 6. The CDR3 is 16 residues long. The CDR3 protein is CASSWTSGGALNEQFF. The CDR3 DNA is TGTGCCAGCTCATGGACTAGCGGGGGGGCGTTAAATGAGCAGTTCTTC.

The V and J genes are TRBV9 and TRBJ2-1; 11 bases are a match to TRBD1. There are 17 residues in the CDR3. V lost 0 bases and J lost 7; bases outside the gene matches: 9. Germline CDR1 is SGDLS and CDR2 is YYNGEE. This chain's CDR3 is CASSVVGRGQGANEQFF. CDR3 nucleotide sequence: TGTGCCAGCAGCGTAGTGGGTAGAGGACAGGGGGCGAATGAGCAGTTCTTC.

The gene calls are TRBV20-1 and TRBJ1-5; D gene uncertain. The germline gives CDR1 DFQATT, CDR2 SNEGSKA (reference sequence). CDR3 length equals 15 residues. V lost 3 bases and J lost 1, with 13 bases in between. CDR3 residues: CSASLVTSSNQPQHF. Written as DNA, the CDR3 is TGCAGTGCTAGTCTCGTTACTTCCAGCAATCAGCCCCAGCATTTT.

This clone was observed a few times. The chain joins TRBV6-5 to TRBJ2-7; D possibly corresponds to TRBD1 (6 bases). Germline V gene data show CDR1 as MNHEY and CDR2 as SVGAGI. The CDR3 has 14 residues. With 7 bases removed from V and 0 bases from J, the gap between germline ends came to 13 bases. Here the CDR3 reads CASKRTASSYEQYF. The CDR3 coding sequence is TGTGCCAGCAAGAGGACAGCGAGCTCCTACGAGCAGTACTTC.

This chain joins TRBV10-1 and TRBJ2-2, with 9 bases fitting TRBD1. Germline assignment: CDR1 WNHNN and CDR2 SYGVQD (reference sequence). This CDR3 is built from 15 residues. The ends lost 4 bases at V and 2 bases at J; junction bases unmatched: 2. The CDR3 protein is CASSAGQGNTGELFF. The DNA of the CDR3 is TGCGCCAGCAGTGCGGGACAGGGTAACACCGGGGAGCTGTTTTTT.

The genes are TRBV3-1 (or the pseudogene TRBV3-2) and TRBJ2-5, with 13 bases fitting TRBD2. The CDR3 loop spans 16 amino acids. CDR1 is LGHDT and CDR2 is YNNKEL in the germline V gene (reference sequence). V lost 4 bases to trimming and J lost 5 bases; unmatched junction nucleotides: 7. CDR3 region: CASSLGTSGVRETQYF. The CDR3 DNA sequence: TGTGCCAGCAGCCTCGGGACTAGCGGGGTCAGGGAGACCCAGTACTTC.

The chain joins TRBV5-8 to TRBJ2-1; 8 nucleotides match TRBD1. Losses at the gene ends were 0 bases for V and 5 bases for J; bases not matched to a gene: 4. The germline gives CDR1 SGHTS, CDR2 YDEGEE. This CDR3 has 15 amino acids. For the CDR3, the DNA is TGTGCCAGCAGCTTGGGGACAGGGTCTAACAATGAGCAGTTCTTC. Protein product: CASSLGTGSNNEQFF.

V and J are TRBV18 and TRBJ1-4; D unclear. Germline loops: CDR1 KGHSH, CDR2 LQKENI. This CDR3 comprises 15 residues. Trimming cost V 5 bases and J 0 bases, with 10 bases left between them. As DNA, the CDR3 is TGTGCCAGCTCAGCTTCGGTCGCAACTAATGAAAAACTGTTTTTT. It yields the protein CASSASVATNEKLFF.

The chain combines TRBV5-1 with TRBJ1-2; TRBD1 aligns across 10 bases. With V trimmed by 3 bases and J by 8 bases, 7 bases remained unmatched. In germline, CDR1 is SGHRS, CDR2 YFSETQ. This CDR3 region has 14 residues. The CDR3 nucleotides read TGCGCCAGCAGCTCCGGGACAGGGGCGGAGGGCTACACCTTC. This gives the protein CASSSGTGAEGYTF.

The V call is TRBV3-1 (or the pseudogene TRBV3-2), the J call TRBJ2-3; no clear D. Germline V gene data show CDR1 as LGHDT and CDR2 as YNNKEL (reference sequence). The V gene lost 0 bases and the J gene lost 4 bases, with 11 bases spanning the gap. This CDR3 contains 15 residues. This chain's CDR3 is CASSQDPAGADTQYF. DNA of the CDR3: TGTGCCAGCAGCCAAGATCCGGCAGGCGCAGATACGCAGTATTTT.

Written as DNA, the CDR3 is TGCGCCAGCAGCTCACTGGGGGACAGCATGAACACTGAAGCTTTCTTT. It translates to CASSSLGDSMNTEAFF. V and J are TRBV5-1 and TRBJ1-1, with 7 bases lining up with TRBD1. CDR1 is SGHRS, CDR2 YFSETQ, per germline. V dropped 3 bases and J dropped 0; count of bases not matched to a gene: 8. This CDR3 is 16 amino acids long.

The chain employs TRBV14 and TRBJ2-1, with a possible D match to TRBD1 (6 bases). Germline lookup yields CDR1 SGHDN and CDR2 FVKESK. The CDR3 is 16 residues long. V was pared by 3 bases and J by 3 bases, with 15 bases between. The CDR3 region is CASSQRPGQFYNEQFF. The CDR3 DNA is TGTGCCAGCAGCCAGCGACCCGGACAGTTCTACAATGAGCAGTTCTTC.

V and J are TRBV15 and TRBJ1-1; D not resolved. Germline assignment: CDR1 LNHNV and CDR2 YYDKDF (reference sequence). Between the trimmed V and J ends, which lost 0 bases and 8 bases, there was a span of 10 bases. This CDR3 region has 13 residues. The DNA for the CDR3 is TGTGCCACCAGCAGAGATTTAAGAGGGGAAGCTTTCTTT. Amino acid sequence: CATSRDLRGEAFF.

This chain connects TRBV2 to TRBJ2-1, with 7 bases that match TRBD1. The V segment lost 6 bases and the J segment 6 bases; nucleotides outside the gene matches: 8. CDR3 size: 14 residues. The V gene's germline CDR1 is SNHLY and CDR2 FYNNEI. CDR3 sequence (DNA): TGTGCCAGCAGACGACAGGGTCTCCCCAATGAGCAGTTCTTC. Translated, it gives CASRRQGLPNEQFF.

Here the CDR3 DNA reads TGTGCCAGCTCACCACCGACAGGGGGCGACGATTCACCCCTCCACTTT. Protein product: CASSPPTGGDDSPLHF. The chain employs TRBV18 and TRBJ1-6; the match to TRBD1 covers 10 bases. From germline, CDR1 is KGHSH and CDR2 LQKENI. The V and J ends lost 0 bases and 8 bases, in that order; junction bases with no gene match: 4. The CDR3 is 16 residues long. The whole variable domain, remainder taken from reference TRBV18 and TRBJ1-6, is NAGVMQNPRHLVRRRGQEARLRCSPMKGHSHVYWYRQLPEEGLKFMVYLQKENIIDESGMPKERFSAEFPKEGPSILRIQQVVRGDSAAYFCASSPPTGGDDSPLHFGNGTRLTVT.